This T cell receptor (beta chain) emerged from a study of OX40 agonist ivuxolimab in advanced cancers. Study-level background: People in dose escalation had one of these cancers: hepatocellular carcinoma, melanoma, renal cell or head and neck cancer.

This CDR3 has 16 residues. Per germline, CDR1 SGHRS and CDR2 YFSETQ. Trimming stripped 0 bases from V and 3 bases from J, with 13 bases between. This table comes from immunoSEQ multiplex PCR, and its TCRdb copy is limited to in-frame clones, with some not included. The repertoire holds tens of thousands of clones, with roughly 80% as singletons. The specimen comprised CD4+ or CD8+ T cells sorted from blood, sampled in a trial of the OX40 agonist ivuxolimab. The V and J genes are TRBV5-1 and TRBJ1-3; D is unresolved. This TCR was recovered from an adult with an advanced solid tumor such as melanoma, head and neck, liver or kidney cancer. This CDR3 is CASSLEWRGVGNTIYF. In DNA form, the CDR3 reads TGCGCCAGCAGCTTGGAATGGCGGGGAGTTGGAAACACCATATATTTT.